This T cell receptor beta chain appears in the sequencing data of a study of OX40 agonist ivuxolimab in advanced cancers. Study information: Patients' therapy was ivuxolimab, an antibody that acts as an agonist of OX40 (CD134).

V was pared by 1 base and J by 2 bases, with 6 bases between. CDR1 and CDR2 (germline): SGHDT, YYEEEE. The length of the CDR3 is 13 residues. The data were produced by immunoSEQ multiplex PCR, yet TCRdb's version contains in-frame clones alone and is incomplete. The sample consists of 90,000 or so clones, about 92% of them appearing once. This chain links TRBV5-6 with TRBJ1-1, with no clear D. Sequences were derived from CD4+ or CD8+ T cells sorted from blood, sampled in a trial of the OX40 agonist ivuxolimab. The receptor comes from an adult with an advanced solid tumor such as melanoma, head and neck, liver or kidney cancer. The CDR3 protein is CASSLYLNTEAFF. The CDR3, as DNA: TGTGCCAGCAGCTTGTACCTTAACACTGAAGCTTTCTTT.